These T cell receptor beta chains were read from a single sample in a study of blood T cell repertoires in COVID-19. Data came from immunoSEQ multiplex PCR; TCRdb stores just in-frame clones and leaves some out. This sample has some 270,000 clones, with 84% found just once. The sample comprised peripheral blood. These receptors originate from a woman in her thirties or forties who had recovered from COVID-19. Both conserved end residues are part of each CDR3. Rows may omit the clone size; those that give it use once, few, many or a size class.

v_call	clone_size	j_call	cdr3_aa
TRBV30	.	TRBJ2-1	CAWSDWTGDFYNEQFF
TRBV6-5	many	TRBJ1-1	CASSYSRQGVAEAFF
TRBV2	.	TRBJ2-7	CASIPASGGYEQYF
TRBV11-2	few	TRBJ2-3	CASSNRMGTGGTDTQYF
TRBV5-4	.	TRBJ2-6	CASSPGGAAGANVLTF
TRBV11-3	.	TRBJ2-2	CASSLNARLAGGPNTGELFF
TRBV5-1	.	TRBJ1-6	CASSSRQGNSPLHF
TRBV5-6	.	TRBJ2-1	CASSLLRGGNNEQFF
TRBV29-1	.	TRBJ2-5	CSVVTRDNQETQYF
TRBV6-5	.	TRBJ2-3	CASSYGGSSTDTQYF
TRBV5-4	.	TRBJ2-2	CASSLAGRRNTGELFF
TRBV29-1	.	TRBJ2-5	CSVEARPGETQYF
TRBV7-2	.	TRBJ2-5	CASSLEAGGPLGTQYF
TRBV14	.	TRBJ2-3	CASSPLAGGTDTQYF
TRBV10-3	.	TRBJ2-7	CAISDFGREGKYEQYF
TRBV25-1	.	TRBJ2-3	CAPTVGTSGGAVTDTQYF
TRBV2	.	TRBJ1-1	CASSTGLNTEAFF
TRBV11-2	.	TRBJ1-3	CASSQGPVPGNTIYF
TRBV28	.	TRBJ1-5	CASSLPDRVGQPQHF
TRBV28	.	TRBJ1-5	CASSPGTGRVQPQHF